This passage covers 11 T cell receptor beta chains from one sample sequenced in a study of cytomegalovirus exposure and HLA in healthy donors (dated by TCRdb to between 2016 and 2019). Receptor amplification or capture employed the immunoSEQ multiplex PCR assay. The multiplex PCR relied on a mix of 60 forward primers for TCR Vbeta segments and 13 reverse primers for TCR Jbeta segments. Not all clones reach the TCRdb copy of this immuneACCESS table, which keeps in-frame sequences only. Checked studies attribute under half of the gap to unresolved V genes and leave the rest unexplained. This sample comprises some 130,000 clones, about 80% of them detected only once. More than 2.5% of the sample rests with the top ten. What was sequenced was PBMCs. These TCRs come from a male donor in good health and CMV-seronegative.

The J gene is TRBJ1-1, the V gene TRBV28; no clear D gene. Germline CDR1 reads MDHEN; CDR2 reads SYDVKM. The CDR3 runs 13 residues. V lost 5 bases, J lost 5 bases, and 12 bases lay in between. The CDR3 DNA reads TGTGCCAGCAGTCCCCGAGGGAAAACTGAAGCTTTCTTT. This translates into CASSPRGKTEAFF. The complete variable domain, with remaining parts taken from reference TRBV28 and TRBJ1-1, reads DVKVTQSSRYLVKRTGEKVFLECVQDMDHENMFWYRQDPGLGLRLIYFSYDVKMKEKGDIPEGYSVSREKKERFSLILESASTNQTSMYLCASSPRGKTEAFFGQGTRLTVV.

Written as DNA, the CDR3 is TGTGCCAGCAGCTTAGACCTTAGGACAGAGAACTATGGCTACACCTTC. Translation: CASSLDLRTENYGYTF. The chain recombines TRBV7-8 with TRBJ1-2; D possibly corresponds to TRBD1 (6 bases). Trimming cost V 1 base and J 2 bases, with 14 bases left between them. Germline CDR1 is SGHVS and CDR2 is FQNEAQ. CDR3 size: 16 residues.

Comments on this clone: At one end, the junction sequence differs from germline, possibly due to a read error. This rearrangement joins TRBV18 to TRBJ2-6; 7 bases agree with TRBD2. Germline values: CDR1 KGHSH, CDR2 LQKENI. The CDR3 extends over 15 amino acids. CDR3 loop: CASSPQGLGANGLTF. The CDR3 DNA sequence: TGTGCCAGCTCACCACAAGGACTAGGGGCCAACGGCCTGACTTTC.

The chain employs TRBV2 and TRBJ2-5; TRBD1 agrees at 8 bases. The CDR3 totals 11 residues. Germline trimming cut 8 bases from V and 4 bases from J; bases unmatched to any gene: 0. CDR1 is SNHLY and CDR2 is FYNNEI in the germline V gene. The CDR3, as DNA: TGTGCCAGCGGACAGGGAGAGACCCAGTACTTC. The encoded protein is CASGQGETQYF.

CDR3 in amino acids: CASSLTQQVRGEKLFF. CDR3 sequence (DNA): TGTGCCAGCAGCCTCACGCAGCAGGTCAGGGGCGAAAAACTGTTTTTT. V gene TRBV14 combines with J gene TRBJ1-4; possibly TRBD1 for D (6 bases). CDR1 SGHDN and CDR2 FVKESK come from the germline V gene. CDR3 length: 16 residues. With 4 bases removed from V and 8 bases from J, the gap between germline ends came to 20 bases.

V and J are TRBV18 and TRBJ1-6; tentatively, D is TRBD1 (5 bases). The CDR3 is made up of 14 amino acids. V was clipped by 6 bases and J by 10 bases, with 16 bases between them. CDR1 and CDR2 (germline): KGHSH, LQKENI. CDR3 nucleotides: TGTGCCAGCTCGGGAGCAGGGAGGGACTCACCCCTCCACTTT. Protein sequence: CASSGAGRDSPLHF.

This clone was seen more than once but under ten times. This chain connects TRBV6-1 to TRBJ2-5, with TRBD1 matching over 9 bases. CDR1 and CDR2 from the germline V gene are MNHNS and SASEGT. This CDR3 has 12 amino acids. Trimming at V came to 10 bases and at J to 5 bases, leaving 5 bases not matched to a gene. CDR3 in amino acids: CAILTGGETQYF. CDR3 DNA: TGTGCCATACTTACAGGGGGCGAGACCCAGTACTTC.

The V and J genes are TRBV5-1 and TRBJ2-7, with D perhaps matching TRBD1 (6 bases). Germline V gene data show CDR1 as SGHRS and CDR2 as YFSETQ. The CDR3 loop spans 13 amino acids. With 1 base removed from V and 7 bases from J, the gap between germline ends came to 12 bases. The CDR3 here is CASSLLGAGEQYF. The CDR3 DNA is TGCGCCAGCAGCTTGTTGGGGGCCGGAGAGCAGTACTTC.

The V and J genes are TRBV25-1 and TRBJ2-3; possibly TRBD2 for D (6 bases). The CDR3 is 16 residues long. Trimming cost V 0 bases and J 3 bases, with 13 bases left between them. The V gene's germline CDR1 is MGHDK and CDR2 SYGVNS. The CDR3 is CASSEYGAGRTDTQYF. Written as DNA, the CDR3 is TGTGCCAGCAGTGAATATGGGGCGGGGCGGACAGATACGCAGTATTTT.

The rearrangement joins TRBV10-3 to TRBJ2-7; 10 positions agree with TRBD1. The CDR3 consists of 14 residues. J was trimmed by 3 bases and V by 4 bases; bases with no gene match: 3. CDR1 ENHRY and CDR2 SYGVKD come from the germline V gene. CDR3 sequence (DNA): TGTGCCATCAGTGGGGGACAGGGGAACTACGAGCAGTACTTC. Translation: CAISGGQGNYEQYF.

The rearrangement links TRBV10-3 to TRBJ2-5; D uncertain. The J call may not be correct, given that the DNA end is closer to TRBJ2-7. Germline-derived CDR1 and CDR2 are ENHRY and SYGVKD. The CDR3 loop spans 13 amino acids. This chain's CDR3 is CAISVSPSYEQYF. The DNA for the CDR3 is TGTGCCATCAGTGTAAGTCCGTCCTACGAGCAGTACTTC.